This T cell receptor beta chain was captured in a study of cytomegalovirus exposure and HLA in healthy donors. The overall study: T cells numbering about 200 million yielded 95 million to 140 million unique TCR beta sequences in an earlier analysis. Whole-study findings and limits: Highly shared sequence variants in one cluster were likely a sequencing artifact. Earlier analysis found most TCR beta V segments productive about 90% or about 30% of the time.

Points on this clone: The antigen is not known.

It was with 60 Vbeta and 13 Jbeta primers that the PCR ran. In the original analysis: Roughly 80 million unique TCR beta chains, roughly 10 million shared, were counted in a later analysis. Some clones are missing from TCRdb's copy, which holds only in-frame ones; the method was immunoSEQ multiplex PCR. V and J calls and clone size are given by that table; D and trimming were obtained from the DNA. The table includes 170,000 or so clones, about 85% detected once. This CDR3 spans 14 amino acids. Germline CDR1 and CDR2: SGDLS and YYNGEE. V dropped 3 bases and J dropped 6 bases, with 10 bases sitting between them.

This chain uses TRBV9 with TRBJ1-6; a possible D gene is TRBD1 (5 bases). The sequence was collected from a male donor in good health and CMV-seropositive. Sequenced sample: PBMCs. CDR3: CASSGDFGNSPLHF. In DNA, the CDR3 is TGTGCCAGCAGCGGGGACTTCGGTAATTCACCCCTCCACTTT.